This T cell receptor beta chain was found in a study of blood T cells in healthy people across ages. Each donor had ten milliliters of peripheral blood drawn. Study-wide points: Roughly linearly, TCR beta diversity per million T cells fell as age increased. The long-lived group displayed more naive CD4+ cells, plus higher diversity, than the aged donors did.

The sample holds one count of this clonotype. Its antigen is undetermined. Trimming took 6 bases from V and 4 from J, leaving 19 bases between them. The CDR3 is 15 amino acids. The germline CDR1 and CDR2 sequences are DFQATT and SNEGSKA (reference sequence). Alongside a J-beta primer mix, a sample-barcoded 5' primer served in a second PCR lasting about 7 to 11 cycles. Every individual sample yielded 2.5 million or more paired-end reads (each containing CDR3). TCRdb re-called the 5' RACE reads through MiXCR, storing one row per CDR3 protein. In the table there are approximately 1,100,000 distinct CDR3 sequences, more than 40% of which are singletons.

Sequencing was done on a sample of blood. The V gene is TRBV20-1, the J gene TRBJ2-1; D may be TRBD2 (7 bases). The source is a woman aged 55-70 years in good health. This chain's CDR3 is CSAAPIGGGYNEQFF. For the CDR3, the DNA is TGCAGTGCAGCGCCAATAGGGGGGGGGTACAATGAGCAGTTCTTC.